The rows below give T cell receptor beta chains drawn from one sample of a study of PD-L1 blockade in urothelial cancer. TCRdb's table, derived via immunoSEQ multiplex PCR, lists solely in-frame clones and lacks some. In the table there are 85,000 to 90,000 clones, 70% to 90% of which are singletons. This specimen was PBMCs, taken around atezolizumab (anti-PD-L1) treatment. The receptors were sampled from a woman older than 75 with urothelial cancer. Each CDR3 is given with its conserved first and last residue. Each record gives: J gene, V gene, D gene, clone size, CDR3 protein, CDR3 DNA. D genes are given only for firm matches. Expanded clones get a size class; other rows say once, few or many, or leave the size out.

TRBJ2-1 TRBV10-2 . . CASRDSHYNEQFF TGCGCCAGCAGGGACAGTCACTACAATGAGCAGTTCTTC
TRBJ2-2 TRBV25-1 . . CASNGNWAGTGELFF TGTGCCAGCAATGGGAACTGGGCGGGAACCGGGGAGCTGTTTTTT
TRBJ1-3 TRBV11-2 . . CASSLVPPGSGNTIYF TGTGCCAGCAGCTTAGTGCCACCCGGCTCTGGAAACACCATATATTTT
TRBJ2-7 TRBV10-1 . . CASSESFRGEQYF TGCGCCAGCAGTGAGTCGTTCCGGGGAGAGCAGTACTTC
TRBJ2-2 TRBV5-1 TRBD1 . CASSLKGTGDTGELFF TGCGCCAGCAGCTTGAAGGGGACAGGTGATACCGGGGAGCTGTTTTTT
TRBJ2-7 TRBV5-1 . . CASSLAHLQAYEQYF TGCGCCAGCAGCTTGGCTCACCTCCAGGCCTACGAGCAGTACTTC
TRBJ2-1 TRBV27 TRBD2 few CASSLTSGNNEQFF TGTGCCAGCAGTTTGACTAGCGGAAACAATGAGCAGTTCTTC
TRBJ2-7 TRBV15 . . CATSSVRDTSYEQYF TGTGCCACCAGCAGTGTCAGGGACACGTCCTACGAGCAGTACTTC
TRBJ2-2 TRBV4-1 TRBD1 . CASSQGTQGDTGELFF TGCGCCAGCAGCCAAGGAACCCAGGGGGACACCGGGGAGCTGTTTTTT
TRBJ2-1 TRBV9 . few CASSALVNRVPLRPYGFF TGTGCCAGCAGCGCACTCGTAAACAGGGTCCCGCTAAGGCCTTATGGGTTCTTC
TRBJ1-3 TRBV6-1 . few CASSAPRGGFLSGNTIYF TGTGCCAGCAGTGCCCCCCGGGGGGGATTCCTCTCTGGAAACACCATATATTTT
TRBJ2-7 TRBV2 TRBD2 . CASSEPGLAGEEQYF TGTGCCAGCAGTGAGCCGGGACTAGCGGGAGAGGAGCAGTACTTC
TRBJ2-2 TRBV7-3 TRBD2 once CASTKGLASTGELFF TGTGCCAGCACTAAGGGACTAGCGTCCACCGGGGAGCTGTTTTTT
TRBJ1-2 TRBV19 TRBD1 once CASSIRRDRPWEGYTF TGTGCCAGTAGTATTAGGAGGGACAGGCCCTGGGAAGGCTACACCTTC
TRBJ2-1 TRBV7-9 TRBD2 once CASSLAGIAGNNEQFF TGTGCCAGCAGCTTAGCGGGGATAGCGGGAAACAATGAGCAGTTCTTC
TRBJ2-3 TRBV30 TRBD2 once CAGGGFPGGPTDTQYF TGTGCCGGGGGGGGGTTTCCGGGAGGGCCAACAGATACGCAGTATTTT
TRBJ2-1 TRBV27 . few CASSSLSVRGYNEQFF TGTGCCAGCAGTTCCCTCTCCGTGCGGGGCTACAATGAGCAGTTCTTC
TRBJ1-1 TRBV6-1 . . CASSEAGGTEAFF TGTGCCAGCAGTGAAGCGGGAGGGACTGAAGCTTTCTTT
TRBJ1-5 TRBV7-2 . . CASSLDSQRPQHF TGTGCCAGCAGCCTGGACAGCCAGAGGCCCCAGCATTTT
TRBJ2-1 TRBV11-2 . . CASSLDGAGGYNEQFF TGTGCCAGCAGCTTAGATGGGGCAGGGGGGTACAATGAGCAGTTCTTC
TRBJ2-7 TRBV28 TRBD1 . CASRKLGQGAGEQYF TGTGCCAGCCGAAAACTCGGACAGGGGGCGGGCGAGCAGTACTTC
TRBJ1-2 TRBV7-6 TRBD1 few CASSLAPQGGGYTF TGTGCCAGCAGCTTAGCGCCCCAGGGGGGTGGCTACACCTTC
TRBJ2-7 TRBV5-4 . . CASSTGLVYEQYF TGTGCCAGCAGCACGGGACTTGTCTACGAGCAGTACTTC
TRBJ2-1 TRBV15 TRBD2 . CATSRDRLAGNEQFF TGTGCCACCAGCAGAGATCGACTAGCGGGCAATGAGCAGTTCTTC
TRBJ2-6 TRBV5-1 TRBD1 once CASSDGQGASGANVLTF TGCGCCAGCAGCGACGGGCAGGGGGCTTCCGGGGCCAACGTCCTGACTTTC
TRBJ2-5 TRBV7-9 . . CASSLAGSWETQYF TGTGCCAGCAGCTTGGCGGGGAGTTGGGAGACCCAGTACTTC
TRBJ2-3 TRBV9 . once CASSVELTDTQYF TGTGCCAGCAGCGTAGAACTCACAGATACGCAGTATTTT
TRBJ1-5 TRBV27 TRBD1 . CASRGDRGSNQPQHF TGTGCCAGCAGAGGGGACAGAGGTAGCAATCAGCCCCAGCATTTT
TRBJ2-2 TRBV18 . . CASSQQRVTNTGELFF TGTGCCAGCTCCCAGCAACGGGTAACGAACACCGGGGAGCTGTTTTTT
TRBJ1-5 TRBV6-6 TRBD1 once CASRLTGGANQPQHF TGTGCCAGCAGATTGACAGGGGGCGCGAATCAGCCCCAGCATTTT
TRBJ2-7 TRBV7-9 . . CASSFRGANNGEQYF TGTGCCAGCAGCTTCCGCGGGGCTAATAATGGCGAGCAGTACTTC
TRBJ2-5 TRBV7-7 . . CASSPNRDEETQYF TGTGCCAGCAGCCCGAACCGGGATGAAGAGACCCAGTACTTC
TRBJ2-1 TRBV7-2 . . CASSLFQRHHDEQFF TGTGCCAGCAGCTTATTCCAGAGACATCACGATGAGCAGTTCTTC